The rows below give T cell receptor beta chains drawn from one sample of a study of blood T cell dynamics during melanoma immunotherapy. Sequenced by immunoSEQ multiplex PCR; TCRdb stores in-frame clones only, minus some. The profile shows 1,500 to 2,000 clones, 73% of them singletons. Sequenced here: CD8+ T cells from blood, sampled from a patient treated with checkpoint blockade. The receptor set was obtained from a human donor with melanoma. CDR3s include the opening cysteine and the closing phenylalanine or tryptophan. The D gene is left open where the match is weak. Clone sizes are given selectively: once, few, many, or a class where the clone is expanded.

D gene: NA; V gene: TRBV12-5; clone size: NA; J gene: TRBJ2-1; CDR3 DNA: TGTGCTAGTGGTTTTCTGGGACTCACCTACAATGAGCAGTTCTTC; CDR3 protein: CASGFLGLTYNEQFF
D gene: NA; V gene: TRBV5-6; clone size: NA; J gene: TRBJ1-2; CDR3 DNA: TGTGCCAGCAGCTTGGATAGGGACGGTTATAGCTACACCTTC; CDR3 protein: CASSLDRDGYSYTF
D gene: NA; V gene: TRBV9; clone size: few; J gene: TRBJ2-3; CDR3 DNA: TGTGCCAGCAGCGTAGAATCCAGGACTATCACAGATACGCAGTATTTT; CDR3 protein: CASSVESRTITDTQYF
D gene: NA; V gene: TRBV9; clone size: NA; J gene: TRBJ2-7; CDR3 DNA: TGTGCCAGCAGCCAGAGCCGGGACCCGTTATACGAGCAGTACTTC; CDR3 protein: CASSQSRDPLYEQYF
D gene: NA; V gene: TRBV21-1; clone size: NA; J gene: TRBJ1-1; CDR3 DNA: TGTGCCAGCACCATACAGGGTCGGGACACTGAAGCTTTCTTT; CDR3 protein: CASTIQGRDTEAFF
D gene: NA; V gene: TRBV13; clone size: NA; J gene: TRBJ1-5; CDR3 DNA: TGTGCCAGCAGCTCGGGACCGAATCAGCCCCAGCATTTT; CDR3 protein: CASSSGPNQPQHF
D gene: TRBD2; V gene: TRBV28; clone size: NA; J gene: TRBJ2-1; CDR3 DNA: TGTGCCAGCAGTTTAACCACTAGCGGGAGTGCCTACAATGAGCAGTTCTTC; CDR3 protein: CASSLTTSGSAYNEQFF
D gene: TRBD2; V gene: TRBV27; clone size: NA; J gene: TRBJ2-3; CDR3 DNA: TGTGCCAGCAGTTTCCTCGGACTAGAAAGCACAGATACGCAGTATTTT; CDR3 protein: CASSFLGLESTDTQYF
D gene: NA; V gene: TRBV4-1; clone size: NA; J gene: TRBJ1-4; CDR3 DNA: TGCGCCAGCAGCCAAGAGGGGGGGTTTAATGAAAAACTGTTTTTT; CDR3 protein: CASSQEGGFNEKLFF
D gene: TRBD1; V gene: TRBV6-1; clone size: NA; J gene: TRBJ2-1; CDR3 DNA: TGTGCCAGCAGCCGGGACAGTTCCTACAATGAGCAGTTCTTC; CDR3 protein: CASSRDSSYNEQFF
D gene: NA; V gene: TRBV10-2; clone size: NA; J gene: TRBJ2-2; CDR3 DNA: TGCGCCAGCAGTGAGGTCCTAGCGACCGGGGAGCTGTTTTTT; CDR3 protein: CASSEVLATGELFF
D gene: NA; V gene: TRBV27; clone size: NA; J gene: TRBJ2-1; CDR3 DNA: TGTGCCAGCAGTTTAAGAGGGAAATACGATGAGCAGTTCTTC; CDR3 protein: CASSLRGKYDEQFF
D gene: NA; V gene: TRBV11-3; clone size: once; J gene: TRBJ2-1; CDR3 DNA: TGTGCCAGCAGCTTAGCTGCAGGGCTTGAGCAGTTCTTC; CDR3 protein: CASSLAAGLEQFF
D gene: TRBD1; V gene: TRBV28; clone size: NA; J gene: TRBJ1-2; CDR3 DNA: TGTGCCAGCAGTCCACCATGGACAGGGGACTTAGCTAACTATGGCTACACCTTC; CDR3 protein: CASSPPWTGDLANYGYTF
D gene: NA; V gene: TRBV9; clone size: NA; J gene: TRBJ2-1; CDR3 DNA: TGTGCCAGCAGCGTATGGCCCGGGAATGAGCAGTTCTTC; CDR3 protein: CASSVWPGNEQFF
D gene: NA; V gene: TRBV9; clone size: once; J gene: TRBJ2-1; CDR3 DNA: TGTGCCAGCAGCGGACAGAGGGGGGGCCCCCTAGGGGAGCAGTTCTTC; CDR3 protein: CASSGQRGGPLGEQFF
D gene: NA; V gene: TRBV2; clone size: NA; J gene: TRBJ2-5; CDR3 DNA: TGTGCCAGCAGCTCAAGGCGCAACCCCCAAGAGACCCAGTACTTC; CDR3 protein: CASSSRRNPQETQYF
D gene: NA; V gene: TRBV6-6; clone size: NA; J gene: TRBJ1-2; CDR3 DNA: TGTGCCAGCAGTTACGGCGGGGCAGAACGGGATGGCTACACCTTC; CDR3 protein: CASSYGGAERDGYTF
D gene: NA; V gene: TRBV11-1; clone size: once; J gene: TRBJ2-3; CDR3 DNA: TGTGCCAGCAGTTACGAACGGGGCCACGATACGCAGTATTTT; CDR3 protein: CASSYERGHDTQYF
D gene: NA; V gene: TRBV11-2; clone size: NA; J gene: TRBJ1-3; CDR3 DNA: TGTGCCAGCAGCTTAGACGCGAACACCATATATTTT; CDR3 protein: CASSLDANTIYF
D gene: NA; V gene: TRBV9; clone size: NA; J gene: TRBJ2-1; CDR3 DNA: TGTGCCAGCAGCGTATCAGGGAATTGGGGTTACAATGAGCAGTTCTTC; CDR3 protein: CASSVSGNWGYNEQFF
D gene: TRBD2; V gene: TRBV2; clone size: NA; J gene: TRBJ2-2; CDR3 DNA: TGTGCCAGCAGTTCGGTTAGCGGGCTGAACACCGGGGAGCTGTTTTTT; CDR3 protein: CASSSVSGLNTGELFF
D gene: TRBD1; V gene: TRBV28; clone size: NA; J gene: TRBJ1-5; CDR3 DNA: TGTGCCAGCAGTCCCGGGACAGGGGCCCCGGGCAATCAGCCCCAGCATTTT; CDR3 protein: CASSPGTGAPGNQPQHF
D gene: NA; V gene: TRBV7-6; clone size: NA; J gene: TRBJ2-7; CDR3 DNA: TGTGCCAGCAGCTCGGACGGGAGAGAATCCTACGAGCAGTACTTC; CDR3 protein: CASSSDGRESYEQYF
D gene: TRBD2; V gene: TRBV9; clone size: NA; J gene: TRBJ2-1; CDR3 DNA: TGTGCCAGCAGCGTAGCCGGGGTACTAGCGGGAGGATCCTACAATGAGCAGTTCTTC; CDR3 protein: CASSVAGVLAGGSYNEQFF
D gene: NA; V gene: TRBV12-5; clone size: NA; J gene: TRBJ2-5; CDR3 DNA: TGTGCTAGTGGTTTGGGTGTAGGGAGTCAAGAGACCCAGTACTTC; CDR3 protein: CASGLGVGSQETQYF
D gene: NA; V gene: TRBV14; clone size: NA; J gene: TRBJ2-1; CDR3 DNA: TGTGCCAGCAGCCAAGATACTTCGACGGCTTACAATGAGCAGTTCTTC; CDR3 protein: CASSQDTSTAYNEQFF
D gene: NA; V gene: TRBV7-8; clone size: NA; J gene: TRBJ2-1; CDR3 DNA: TGTGCCAACAGCTTACCCGGGCCTAGCAGGGAGCAGTTCTTC; CDR3 protein: CANSLPGPSREQFF
D gene: NA; V gene: TRBV5-1; clone size: NA; J gene: TRBJ1-1; CDR3 DNA: TGCGCCAGCAGCTTGGGACCGATGAACACTGAAGCTTTCTTT; CDR3 protein: CASSLGPMNTEAFF
D gene: TRBD1; V gene: TRBV27; clone size: once; J gene: TRBJ2-1; CDR3 DNA: TGTGCCAGCTCCCGACAGGGTTTTAATGAGCAGTTCTTC; CDR3 protein: CASSRQGFNEQFF
D gene: NA; V gene: TRBV5-1; clone size: NA; J gene: TRBJ2-7; CDR3 DNA: TGCGCCAGCAGCCCCCGGACTGGGCTCGAGCAGTACTTC; CDR3 protein: CASSPRTGLEQYF
D gene: TRBD1; V gene: TRBV10-2; clone size: NA; J gene: TRBJ2-7; CDR3 DNA: TGCGCCAGCAGTGACCCAGGACAGGGAGGTGAGCAGTACTTC; CDR3 protein: CASSDPGQGGEQYF
D gene: NA; V gene: TRBV5-4; clone size: NA; J gene: TRBJ1-3; CDR3 DNA: TGTGCCAGCAGCTTGGATCAGGCTGGAAACACCATATATTTT; CDR3 protein: CASSLDQAGNTIYF
D gene: TRBD2; V gene: TRBV19; clone size: once; J gene: TRBJ2-1; CDR3 DNA: TGTGCCAGTAGTCGAGGGACTAGAGTTCGATACAATGAGCAGTTCTTC; CDR3 protein: CASSRGTRVRYNEQFF
D gene: NA; V gene: TRBV2; clone size: NA; J gene: TRBJ2-5; CDR3 DNA: TGTGCCAGCACCGAACTCGACAGTCAGGAGACCCAGTACTTC; CDR3 protein: CASTELDSQETQYF
D gene: TRBD1; V gene: TRBV6-6; clone size: NA; J gene: TRBJ2-7; CDR3 DNA: TGTGCCAGCAGAGCCGGGACAGGAGGATACGAGCAGTACTTC; CDR3 protein: CASRAGTGGYEQYF
D gene: NA; V gene: TRBV2; clone size: NA; J gene: TRBJ2-7; CDR3 DNA: TGTGCCAGCAGTGAAGCGGCCCTGTACGAGCAGTACTTC; CDR3 protein: CASSEAALYEQYF
D gene: NA; V gene: TRBV28; clone size: NA; J gene: TRBJ1-2; CDR3 DNA: TGTGCCAGCAGTTTCGGGGGTCAGGGGCGAGGGGACTATGGCTACACCTTC; CDR3 protein: CASSFGGQGRGDYGYTF
D gene: TRBD1; V gene: TRBV6-5; clone size: NA; J gene: TRBJ2-1; CDR3 DNA: TGTGCCAGCAGTTACTACAGGGGAAATGAGCAGTTCTTC; CDR3 protein: CASSYYRGNEQFF
D gene: NA; V gene: TRBV6-5; clone size: NA; J gene: TRBJ2-7; CDR3 DNA: TGTGCCAGCAGTTACGGGCCGTCCGGCGAGCAGTACTTC; CDR3 protein: CASSYGPSGEQYF
D gene: NA; V gene: TRBV4-1; clone size: NA; J gene: TRBJ2-2; CDR3 DNA: TGCGCCAGCAGCCAAGATACCGGGGAGCTGTTTTTT; CDR3 protein: CASSQDTGELFF
D gene: TRBD1; V gene: TRBV28; clone size: once; J gene: TRBJ1-2; CDR3 DNA: TGTGCCAGCAGCCGAAAGTGGACAGGGTTTGGGAACACCTTC; CDR3 protein: CASSRKWTGFGNTF
D gene: NA; V gene: TRBV19; clone size: NA; J gene: TRBJ2-1; CDR3 DNA: TGTGCCAGTAGTATGGATAGTGCCGTCGCCTACAATGAGCAGTTCTTC; CDR3 protein: CASSMDSAVAYNEQFF
D gene: NA; V gene: TRBV6-6; clone size: NA; J gene: TRBJ1-1; CDR3 DNA: TGTGCCAGCAGCCTACATGAAGCTTTCTTT; CDR3 protein: CASSLHEAFF
D gene: NA; V gene: TRBV4-1; clone size: NA; J gene: TRBJ2-5; CDR3 DNA: TGCGCCAGCAGCCAAGACGGTCTTACAGCTTATACGGAGACCCAGTACTTC; CDR3 protein: CASSQDGLTAYTETQYF
D gene: NA; V gene: TRBV7-6; clone size: once; J gene: TRBJ2-2; CDR3 DNA: TGTGCCAGCAGCTTAGCGGGGGGCGGCACCGGGGAGCTGTTTTTT; CDR3 protein: CASSLAGGGTGELFF
D gene: TRBD2; V gene: TRBV5-1; clone size: NA; J gene: TRBJ2-7; CDR3 DNA: TGCGCCAGCAGACTCAGCGGGAGGGCCTTCTACGAGCAGTACTTC; CDR3 protein: CASRLSGRAFYEQYF
D gene: TRBD2; V gene: TRBV27; clone size: NA; J gene: TRBJ2-1; CDR3 DNA: TGTGCCAGCAGTTTAATCGCGGGAGGGTCCAATGAGCAGTTCTTC; CDR3 protein: CASSLIAGGSNEQFF
D gene: NA; V gene: TRBV27; clone size: NA; J gene: TRBJ2-7; CDR3 DNA: TGTGCCAGCAGTGAAACGGACACCTACGAGCAGTACTTC; CDR3 protein: CASSETDTYEQYF
D gene: TRBD2; V gene: TRBV29-1; clone size: NA; J gene: TRBJ2-1; CDR3 DNA: TGCAGCGTTGAACGGGGGACTAGCGGCTACAATGAGCAGTTCTTC; CDR3 protein: CSVERGTSGYNEQFF
D gene: TRBD2; V gene: TRBV28; clone size: few; J gene: TRBJ2-7; CDR3 DNA: TGTGCCAGCAGCTATATTAGCGGGAGGTATAACGAGCAGTACTTC; CDR3 protein: CASSYISGRYNEQYF
D gene: NA; V gene: TRBV6-5; clone size: NA; J gene: TRBJ2-7; CDR3 DNA: TGTGCCAGCAGTGGGCAGGGGACCTACGAGCAGTACTTC; CDR3 protein: CASSGQGTYEQYF
D gene: NA; V gene: TRBV5-1; clone size: NA; J gene: TRBJ1-1; CDR3 DNA: TGCGCCAGCAGCCAAGGTCAGGGAGCTTTCTTT; CDR3 protein: CASSQGQGAFF
D gene: TRBD2; V gene: TRBV27; clone size: NA; J gene: TRBJ2-7; CDR3 DNA: TGTGCCAGCAGTTTAACGGGGCTAGCGGACTACGAGCAGTACTTC; CDR3 protein: CASSLTGLADYEQYF
D gene: NA; V gene: TRBV29-1; clone size: NA; J gene: TRBJ2-5; CDR3 DNA: TGCAGCGTTGAAGATGAGGGCAATTCTGGGGCCCAGTACTTC; CDR3 protein: CSVEDEGNSGAQYF
D gene: TRBD2; V gene: TRBV5-1; clone size: NA; J gene: TRBJ2-4; CDR3 DNA: TGCGCCAGCAGTGCGGGAGCGAGGAAAAACATTCAGTACTTC; CDR3 protein: CASSAGARKNIQYF
D gene: TRBD1; V gene: TRBV27; clone size: once; J gene: TRBJ1-5; CDR3 DNA: TGTGCCAGCAGTTCCACCTCTTTGGCAGGGGGCTATCAGCCCCAGCATTTT; CDR3 protein: CASSSTSLAGGYQPQHF
D gene: NA; V gene: TRBV7-6; clone size: NA; J gene: TRBJ2-5; CDR3 DNA: TGTGCCAGCAGCTTATCCGGTGAGACCCAGTACTTC; CDR3 protein: CASSLSGETQYF
D gene: NA; V gene: TRBV10-3; clone size: NA; J gene: TRBJ1-2; CDR3 DNA: TGTGCCAGCAGTTACGGCGGGGCAGAACGGGATGGCTACACCTTC; CDR3 protein: CASSYGGAERDGYTF